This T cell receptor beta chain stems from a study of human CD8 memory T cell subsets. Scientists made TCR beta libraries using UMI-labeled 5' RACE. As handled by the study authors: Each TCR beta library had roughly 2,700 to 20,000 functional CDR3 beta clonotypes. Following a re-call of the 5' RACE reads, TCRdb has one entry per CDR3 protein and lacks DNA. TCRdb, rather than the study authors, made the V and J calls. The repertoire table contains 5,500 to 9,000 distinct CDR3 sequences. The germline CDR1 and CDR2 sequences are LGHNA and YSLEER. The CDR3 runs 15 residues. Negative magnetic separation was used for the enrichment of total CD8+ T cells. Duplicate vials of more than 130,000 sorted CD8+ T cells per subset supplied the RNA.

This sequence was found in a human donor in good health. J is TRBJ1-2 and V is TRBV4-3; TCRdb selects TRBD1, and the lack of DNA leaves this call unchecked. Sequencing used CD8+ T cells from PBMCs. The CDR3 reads CASSQDLGGADGYTF.